The 16 T cell receptor beta chains below come from one sample, sequenced in a study of PD-1 blockade in classical Hodgkin lymphoma. Indicated time point: cycle 4 day 1 (C4D1), after more than five weeks of nivolumab. With no exception, relapse followed autologous stem cell transplantation in all patients, and brentuximab vedotin exposure varied. The table came from immunoSEQ multiplex PCR; TCRdb's copy has only in-frame clones and leaves some out. The repertoire holds around 25,000 clones, about 72% seen once, with 3.5% to 4.5% in the top ten. Material: peripheral blood mononuclear cells (PBMCs), obtained before the fourth cycle of nivolumab. The receptor source for this set is a human donor with classical Hodgkin lymphoma.

J is TRBJ1-1 and V is TRBV5-6; D gene ambiguous. In germline, CDR1 is SGHDT, CDR2 YYEEEE. Deletions cut 0 bases from V and 3 bases from J, with 12 bases between. This CDR3 region has 15 residues. In DNA, the CDR3 is TGTGCCAGCAGCTTGGGCCGGGGAGAGTACACTGAAGCTTTCTTT. Protein: CASSLGRGEYTEAFF.

The genes are TRBV7-9 and TRBJ2-7; D remains ambiguous. V lost 6 bases and J lost 3, with 9 bases in between. The CDR3 covers 12 residues. CDR1 is SEHNR and CDR2 is FQNEAQ in the germline V gene (reference sequence). CDR3 loop: CASSQMHYEQYF. DNA of the CDR3: TGTGCCAGCAGTCAAATGCACTACGAGCAGTACTTC.

The V call is TRBV28, the J call TRBJ1-2, with TRBD1 matching 7 bases. Germline lookup yields CDR1 MDHEN and CDR2 SYDVKM. The CDR3 has 16 amino acids. Trimming removed 5 bases from V and 3 bases from J; junction bases left unmatched: 12. The CDR3 region is CASSLTGDPRDYGYTF. As DNA, the CDR3 is TGTGCCAGCAGTCTAACAGGGGACCCTAGGGACTATGGCTACACCTTC.

The V gene is TRBV19, the J gene TRBJ2-5; D possibly matches TRBD1 or TRBD2 (5 bases each). This CDR3 has 13 residues. V gave up 8 bases and J gave up 6 bases, with 16 bases separating them. Germline V gene sequence: CDR1 LNHDA, CDR2 SQIVND (reference sequence). CDR3 amino acids: CASSTVEGQTQYF. The CDR3 bases are TGTGCCAGTTCTACCGTAGAGGGGCAGACCCAGTACTTC. Full variable domain (outside the CDR3, taken from reference TRBV19 and TRBJ2-5): DGGITQSPKYLFRKEGQNVTLSCEQNLNHDAMYWYRQDPGQGLRLIYYSQIVNDFQKGDIAEGYSVSREKKESFPLTVTSAQKNPTAFYLCASSTVEGQTQYFGPGTRLLVL.

The V call is TRBV11-2, the J call TRBJ1-6; 8 nucleotides line up with TRBD1. Germline CDR1 reads SGHAT; CDR2 reads FQNNGV. V was clipped by 2 bases and J by 4 bases; unmatched bases: 13. The CDR3 has 19 amino acids. DNA of the CDR3: TGTGCCAGCAGCTTATACAACTCCGGGACAGGCGGGTATAATTCACCCCTCCACTTT. Translating it yields CASSLYNSGTGGYNSPLHF.

The table lists this clone with a count of one. This chain uses TRBV5-1 with TRBJ1-4; D is unresolved. Germline CDR1 reads SGHRS; CDR2 reads YFSETQ. The V end was cut by 0 bases, the J end by 3 bases, with 12 bases between. This CDR3 is built from 16 residues. CDR3 coding DNA: TGCGCCAGCAGCTTGGAAGTGTTGGGGTCTAATGAAAAACTGTTTTTT. It translates to CASSLEVLGSNEKLFF.

The chain has TRBV5-6 and TRBJ1-2; 7 nucleotides align to TRBD1. CDR3 length: 14 residues. Germline V gives CDR1 SGHDT, CDR2 YYEEEE. J gave up 3 bases and V 7 bases, and 9 bases lay outside the gene matches. The CDR3 spells CASSGQLPDYGYTF. CDR3 nucleotide sequence: TGTGCCAGCTCGGGACAGCTCCCGGACTATGGCTACACCTTC.

The gene calls are TRBV7-8 and TRBJ2-5; perhaps D is TRBD1 or TRBD2 (5 bases each). Germline V CDR1 and CDR2: SGHVS, FQNEAQ. V lost 7 bases to trimming and J lost 2 bases, with 17 bases between them. The CDR3 consists of 15 residues. CDR3 loop: CASTLLIGEQETQYF. The CDR3 nucleotides are TGTGCCAGCACCCTTTTAATAGGGGAGCAAGAGACCCAGTACTTC.

The V and J genes are TRBV19 and TRBJ1-5, with D unclear. V lost 1 base and J 2 bases, leaving 12 bases between the germline ends. Germline values: CDR1 LNHDA, CDR2 SQIVND (reference sequence). The CDR3 consists of 16 residues. The CDR3 reads CASSIVSGYGNQPQHF. CDR3 bases: TGTGCCAGTAGTATAGTATCCGGGTATGGCAATCAGCCCCAGCATTTT.

This sequence joins TRBV27 and TRBJ2-7, with TRBD1 identical over 9 bases. With 5 bases clipped from V and 2 bases from J, the junction kept 10 bases outside the gene matches. Germline loops: CDR1 MNHEY, CDR2 SMNVEV (reference sequence). The CDR3 covers 16 residues. DNA of the CDR3: TGTGCCAGCAGTATTTCACCGGGGACAGGGCCCTACGAGCAGTACTTC. Translation: CASSISPGTGPYEQYF.

V usage is TRBV4-3 and J usage is TRBJ2-3, with 7 bases lining up with TRBD2. Germline CDR1 LGHNA, CDR2 YSLEER. The V and J ends lost 1 base and 2 bases, in that order; junction bases with no gene match: 6. The CDR3 covers 16 residues. The CDR3 region is CASSQGLADTTDTQYF. In nucleotides, the CDR3 is TGCGCCAGCAGCCAAGGGCTAGCGGATACCACAGATACGCAGTATTTT.

This clone was counted only a few times. V and J are TRBV5-1 and TRBJ2-7; TRBD1 matches 8 bases. The junction had 5 bases not matched to a gene; V was cut back by 5 bases and J by 1 base. CDR3 size: 14 residues. Germline loops: CDR1 SGHRS, CDR2 YFSETQ. The CDR3 nucleotides are TGCGCCAGCAGGCATAGACAGGGGTCCTACGAGCAGTACTTC. Its translation is CASRHRQGSYEQYF.

This sequence joins TRBV15 and TRBJ2-6; 7 bases are shared with TRBD1. CDR3 length: 19 residues. The V gene's germline CDR1 is LNHNV and CDR2 YYDKDF (reference sequence). Unmatched junction bases numbered 9, after V lost 1 base and J lost 0 bases. Written as DNA, the CDR3 is TGTGCCACCAGCAGAGGGACAGGTATAGGCGTCTCTGGGGCCAACGTCCTGACTTTC. Translated: CATSRGTGIGVSGANVLTF.

This chain uses TRBV15 with TRBJ1-2; no firm D call. Germline assignment: CDR1 LNHNV and CDR2 YYDKDF (reference sequence). The CDR3 contains 11 residues. The V gene lost 7 bases and the J gene lost 11 bases, with 14 bases spanning the gap. In DNA form, the CDR3 reads TGTGCCACCACCCCCTCGGAAGGGTACACCTTC. The encoded protein is CATTPSEGYTF.

The chain employs TRBV28 and TRBJ2-7; D is perhaps TRBD1 (6 bases). The CDR3 is made up of 17 amino acids. The germline CDR1 and CDR2 sequences are MDHEN and SYDVKM. V lost 1 base to trimming and J lost 4 bases, with 20 bases between them. The chain's CDR3 is CASSLSPPDSPLYEQYF. In DNA form, the CDR3 reads TGTGCCAGCAGTTTATCGCCTCCGGACAGTCCCCTGTACGAGCAGTACTTC.

This clone was recorded only once. This chain uses TRBV11-3 with TRBJ2-3, with TRBD1 matching over 7 bases. This CDR3 is 15 amino acids long. Germline V gene sequence: CDR1 SGHNT, CDR2 YENEEA. V lost 1 base and J lost 1; bases outside the gene matches: 2. The CDR3 bases are TGTGCCAGCAGCTTAGGGCAGGGGGGCACAGATACGCAGTATTTT. Translated, it gives CASSLGQGGTDTQYF.